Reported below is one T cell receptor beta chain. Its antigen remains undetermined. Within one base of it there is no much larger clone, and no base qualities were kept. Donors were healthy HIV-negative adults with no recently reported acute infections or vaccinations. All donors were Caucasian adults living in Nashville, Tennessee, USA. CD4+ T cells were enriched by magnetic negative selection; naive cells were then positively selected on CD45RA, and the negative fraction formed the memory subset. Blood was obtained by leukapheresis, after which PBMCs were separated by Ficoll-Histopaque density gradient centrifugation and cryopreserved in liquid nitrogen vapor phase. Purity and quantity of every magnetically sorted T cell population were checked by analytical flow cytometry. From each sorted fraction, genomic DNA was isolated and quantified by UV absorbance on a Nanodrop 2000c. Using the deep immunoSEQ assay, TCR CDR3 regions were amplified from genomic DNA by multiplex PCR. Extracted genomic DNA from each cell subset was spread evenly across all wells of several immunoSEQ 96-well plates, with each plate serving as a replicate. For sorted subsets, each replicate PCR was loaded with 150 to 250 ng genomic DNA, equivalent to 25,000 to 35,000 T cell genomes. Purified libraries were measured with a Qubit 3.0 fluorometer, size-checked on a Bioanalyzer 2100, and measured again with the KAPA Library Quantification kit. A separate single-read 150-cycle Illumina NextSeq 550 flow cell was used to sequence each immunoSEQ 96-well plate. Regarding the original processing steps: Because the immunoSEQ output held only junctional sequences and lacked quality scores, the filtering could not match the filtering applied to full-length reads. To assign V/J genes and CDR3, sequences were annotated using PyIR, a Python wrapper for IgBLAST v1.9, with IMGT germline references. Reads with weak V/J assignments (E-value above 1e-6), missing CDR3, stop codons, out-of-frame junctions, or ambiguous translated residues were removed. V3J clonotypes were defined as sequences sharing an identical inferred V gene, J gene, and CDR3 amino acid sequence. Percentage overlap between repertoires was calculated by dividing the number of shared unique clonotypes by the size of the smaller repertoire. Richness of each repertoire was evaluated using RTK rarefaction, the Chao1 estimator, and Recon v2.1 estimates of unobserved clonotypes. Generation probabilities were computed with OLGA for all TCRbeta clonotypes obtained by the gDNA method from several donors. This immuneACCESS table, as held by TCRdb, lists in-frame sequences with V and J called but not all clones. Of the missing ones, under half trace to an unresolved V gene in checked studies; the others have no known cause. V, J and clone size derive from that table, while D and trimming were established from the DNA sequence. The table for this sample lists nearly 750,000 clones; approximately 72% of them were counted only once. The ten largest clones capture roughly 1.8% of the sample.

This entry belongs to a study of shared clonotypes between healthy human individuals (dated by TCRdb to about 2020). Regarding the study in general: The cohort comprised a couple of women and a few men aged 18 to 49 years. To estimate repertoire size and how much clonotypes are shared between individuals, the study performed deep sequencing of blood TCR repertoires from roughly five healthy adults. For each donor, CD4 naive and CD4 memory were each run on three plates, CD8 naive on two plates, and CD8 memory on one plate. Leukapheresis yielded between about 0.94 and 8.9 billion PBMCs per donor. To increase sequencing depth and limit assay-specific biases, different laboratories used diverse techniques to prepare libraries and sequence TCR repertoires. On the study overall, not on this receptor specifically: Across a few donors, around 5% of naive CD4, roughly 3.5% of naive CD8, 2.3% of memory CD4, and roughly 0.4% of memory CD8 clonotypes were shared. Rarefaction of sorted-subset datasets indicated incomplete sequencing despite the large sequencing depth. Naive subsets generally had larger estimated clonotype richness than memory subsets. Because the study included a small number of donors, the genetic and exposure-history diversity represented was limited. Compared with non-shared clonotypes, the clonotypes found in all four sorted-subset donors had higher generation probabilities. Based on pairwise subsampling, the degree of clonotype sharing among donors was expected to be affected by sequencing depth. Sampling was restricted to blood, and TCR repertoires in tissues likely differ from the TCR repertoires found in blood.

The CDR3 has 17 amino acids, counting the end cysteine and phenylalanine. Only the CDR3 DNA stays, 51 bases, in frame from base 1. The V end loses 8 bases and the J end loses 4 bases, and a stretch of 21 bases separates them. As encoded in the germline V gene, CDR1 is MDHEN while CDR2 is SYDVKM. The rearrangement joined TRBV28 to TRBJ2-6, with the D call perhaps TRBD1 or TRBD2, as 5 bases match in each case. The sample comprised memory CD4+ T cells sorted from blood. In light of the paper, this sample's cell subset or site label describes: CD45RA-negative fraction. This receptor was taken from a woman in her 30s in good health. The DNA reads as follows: TGTGCCAGCTCTACCTGGGACCGGGCGGCAGGGGCCAACGTCCTGACTTTC. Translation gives CASSTWDRAAGANVLTF.